A single sample gave rise to the 32 T cell receptor beta chains below, sequenced in a study of Graves' ophthalmopathy and Graves' hyperthyroidism. The study amplified TCR beta CDR3 regions using RNA transcripts. HTBI primers primed a first-round RT-PCR, and a second-round multiplex PCR followed. TCRdb passed the multiplex PCR reads through MiXCR, listing each CDR3 protein once. The table lists under 350,000 distinct CDR3 sequences, roughly a sixth of them singletons. Sample: peripheral blood. These receptors were taken from an adult man with Graves' ophthalmopathy.

This clonotype was observed at least ten times. J is TRBJ2-7 and V is TRBV13; D gene uncertain. The germline gives CDR1 PRHDT, CDR2 FYEKMQ (reference sequence). Trimming took 0 bases from V and 2 from J, leaving 8 bases between them. The CDR3 spans 14 residues. The CDR3 DNA sequence: TGTGCCAGCAGCTTAGGCCCAGCTACCTACGAGCAGTACTTC. It is translated as CASSLGPATYEQYF.

The chain uses TRBV6-1 and TRBJ2-7; 8 nucleotides line up with TRBD2. The V gene end was trimmed by 8 bases and the J gene end by 2 bases; junction bases not matched to a gene: 8. In germline, CDR1 is MNHNS, CDR2 SASEGT. The CDR3 spans 14 residues. CDR3 sequence: CASGLAGNTYEQYF. The CDR3 bases are TGTGCCAGCGGCCTAGCGGGTAATACCTACGAGCAGTACTTC.

This clonotype was detected many times. This chain connects TRBV25-1 to TRBJ1-2; D remains ambiguous. Trimming removed 4 bases from V and 3 bases from J, with 12 bases in between. Germline V gene lookup returns CDR1 MGHDK and CDR2 SYGVNS. This CDR3 spans 14 amino acids. This chain's CDR3 is CASSAFGLDYGYTF. In DNA form, the CDR3 reads TGTGCCAGCAGTGCATTTGGACTGGACTATGGCTACACCTTC.

To note about this clonotype: Given a much more abundant clone one base away, this may be a read error. V usage is TRBV11-1 and J usage is TRBJ2-5; 7 positions agree with TRBD2. The ends lost 5 bases at V and 0 bases at J; junction bases unmatched: 9. The CDR3 extends over 16 amino acids. Germline V gene sequence: CDR1 SGHAT, CDR2 FQDESV (reference sequence). CDR3 DNA: TGTGCCAGCAGCGAAACTAGCGTGAGGGACCAAGAGACCCAGTACTTC. It is translated as CASSETSVRDQETQYF.

This clonotype was detected many times. The CDR3: CASSSFRGASYGYTF. For the CDR3, the DNA is TGTGCCAGCAGTTCTTTCAGGGGCGCCAGTTATGGCTACACCTTC. The J gene is TRBJ1-2, the V gene TRBV12-3 or TRBV12-4, with D possibly TRBD1 on 6 matching bases. The length of the CDR3 is 15 residues. V was clipped by 4 bases and J by 5 bases, with 17 bases between them.

This clonotype was counted many times. This chain joins TRBV6-1 and TRBJ1-1; 10 positions agree with TRBD1. Germline V gene data show CDR1 as MNHNS and CDR2 as SASEGT. V was clipped by 2 bases and J by 0 bases; unmatched bases: 6. CDR3 size: 17 residues. CDR3 loop: CASSERDRGHMNTEAFF. CDR3 nucleotide sequence: TGTGCCAGCAGTGAACGCGACAGGGGGCATATGAACACTGAAGCTTTCTTT.

This clonotype was observed at least ten times. This chain connects TRBV28 to TRBJ1-5; 9 positions match TRBD1. Trimming at V came to 6 bases and at J to 1 base, leaving 4 bases not matched to a gene. Germline CDR1 is MDHEN and CDR2 is SYDVKM. This CDR3 has 15 amino acids. The DNA of the CDR3 is TGTGCCAGCAGGGCCGACAGGGGGAGCAATCAGCCCCAGCATTTT. Its protein is CASRADRGSNQPQHF.

Notes on this clonotype: The junction departs from germline at one end; a sequencing error may be responsible. The chain couples TRBV2 to TRBJ1-5; D gene ambiguous. The length of the CDR3 is 14 residues. Germline CDR1 is SNHLY and CDR2 is FYNNEI. The CDR3 region has the DNA TGTGCCAGCAGTGAAGTGGGTTGGTTCCAGCCCCAGCCTTTT. Its protein is CASSEVGWFQPQPF. The whole variable domain, filled in from reference TRBV2 and TRBJ1-5, reads EPEVTQTPSHQVTQMGQEVILRCVPISNHLYFYWYRQILGQKVEFLVSFYNNEISEKSEIFDDQFSVERPDGSNFTLKIRSTKLEDSAMYFCASSEVGWFQPQPFGDGTRLSIL.

This clonotype has at least ten counts. The CDR3 sequence: CASTGQANQPQHF. The DNA of the CDR3 is TGTGCCAGCACAGGACAGGCCAATCAGCCCCAGCATTTT. The J gene is TRBJ1-5, the V gene TRBV12-3 or TRBV12-4; 7 positions match TRBD1. The V segment lost 7 bases and the J segment 3 bases; nucleotides outside the gene matches: 3. The CDR3 runs 13 residues.

The table lists this clonotype with many counts. J is TRBJ1-1 and V is TRBV6-1; D gene unclear. The CDR3 has 13 residues. Germline V lookup: CDR1 MNHNS, CDR2 SASEGT. Trimming left V 2 bases short and J 5 bases short, with 9 bases between. The CDR3 DNA sequence: TGTGCCAGCAGTGAACGGGGTTATACTGAAGCTTTCTTT. This encodes CASSERGYTEAFF.

The V gene is TRBV27, the J gene TRBJ1-3; D uncertain. From germline, CDR1 is MNHEY and CDR2 SMNVEV (reference sequence). V shed 5 bases and J shed 4 bases, with 12 bases lying between them. The CDR3 loop spans 14 amino acids. CDR3 loop: CASSIAGYGNTIYF. CDR3 in DNA: TGTGCCAGCAGTATAGCAGGCTACGGAAACACCATATATTTT.

Ten or more counts support this clonotype. The J gene is TRBJ1-1, the V gene TRBV20-1; D not certain. This CDR3 has 12 amino acids. Germline CDR1 is DFQATT and CDR2 is SNEGSKA (reference sequence). Trimming stripped 0 bases from V and 4 bases from J, with 6 bases between. The CDR3 here is CSARDALTEAFF. CDR3 DNA sequence: TGCAGTGCTAGAGATGCCCTCACTGAAGCTTTCTTT.

This clonotype was counted only a few times. CDR3 DNA sequence: TGTGCCTGGAAGGGACATATGAACACCGGGGAGCTGTTTTTT. Protein: CAWKGHMNTGELFF. J is TRBJ2-2 and V is TRBV30, with D tentatively TRBD1 (6 bases). Germline V gene data show CDR1 as GTSNPN and CDR2 as SVGIG (reference sequence). The CDR3 totals 14 residues. V lost 4 bases and J lost 1, with 10 bases in between.

V usage is TRBV6-2 or TRBV6-3 and J usage is TRBJ2-2; TRBD2 matches at 14 bases. Trimming took 5 bases from V and 7 from J; bases not matched to a gene: 3. Per the germline V gene, CDR1 is MNHEY and CDR2 is SVGEGT. CDR3 length: 15 residues. The CDR3 is CASSPGTSGSGELFF. CDR3 bases: TGTGCCAGCAGTCCCGGGACTAGCGGGAGCGGGGAGCTGTTTTTT.

This clonotype was observed at least ten times. The chain uses TRBV6-2 or TRBV6-3 and TRBJ2-2, with 9 bases lining up with TRBD1. CDR1 and CDR2 from the germline V gene are MNHEY and SVGEGT. V shed 5 bases, J shed 6 bases, and the junction held 10 bases outside the gene matches. The CDR3 sequence is 16 residues long. This chain's CDR3 is CASSRGAQGASGELFF. CDR3 nucleotides: TGTGCCAGCAGTCGCGGCGCACAGGGGGCGTCCGGGGAGCTGTTTTTT.

The chain employs TRBV6-1 and TRBJ2-5, with 11 bases fitting TRBD2. V shed 6 bases, J shed 2 bases, and the junction held 8 bases outside the gene matches. CDR3 length: 16 amino acids. The V gene's germline CDR1 is MNHNS and CDR2 SASEGT. CDR3 loop: CASREVAGGGQETQYF. The CDR3, as DNA: TGTGCCAGCAGAGAGGTAGCGGGAGGGGGTCAAGAGACCCAGTACTTC.

The V call is TRBV20-1, the J call TRBJ1-5; tentative D call: TRBD1 (6 bases). V gave up 2 bases and J gave up 0 bases, with 11 bases separating them. From germline, CDR1 is DFQATT and CDR2 SNEGSKA (reference sequence). This CDR3 region has 15 residues. CDR3 in DNA: TGCAGTGCTAGACGGACAGTAAATAGCAATCAGCCCCAGCATTTT. Translating it yields CSARRTVNSNQPQHF.

This clonotype has a count of ten or more. This chain joins TRBV7-2 and TRBJ2-2; the D gene is possibly TRBD1 (6 bases). Germline CDR1 reads SGHTA; CDR2 reads FQGNSA. The CDR3 extends over 15 amino acids. V was shortened by 2 bases and J by 2 bases, with 9 bases between the two germline ends. CDR3: CASSLQGSNTGELFF. The CDR3 bases are TGTGCCAGCAGCTTACAGGGGTCAAACACCGGGGAGCTGTTTTTT. Full variable domain (remainder filled in from reference TRBV7-2 and TRBJ2-2): GAGVSQSPSNKVTEKGKDVELRCDPISGHTALYWYRQSLGQGLEFLIYFQGNSAPDKSGLPSDRFSAERTGGSVSTLTIQRTQQEDSAVYLCASSLQGSNTGELFFGEGSRLTVL.

This sequence joins TRBV5-1 and TRBJ1-1; perhaps TRBD1 as D (6 bases). CDR1 is SGHRS, CDR2 YFSETQ, per germline. V dropped 3 bases and J dropped 1 base, with 13 bases sitting between them. The CDR3 covers 15 residues. This chain's CDR3 is CASSYSTGTNTEAFF. CDR3 nucleotides: TGCGCCAGCAGCTACTCCACAGGGACGAACACTGAAGCTTTCTTT.

The sample holds a few counts of this clonotype. J is TRBJ2-5 and V is TRBV7-2, with D perhaps matching TRBD1 (5 bases). V lost 5 bases and J 5 bases, leaving 15 bases between the germline ends. The CDR3 extends over 14 amino acids. In germline, CDR1 is SGHTA, CDR2 FQGNSA. Here the CDR3 reads CASSLIPGMETQYF. CDR3 nucleotide sequence: TGTGCCAGCAGCCTAATTCCAGGGATGGAGACCCAGTACTTC.

This clonotype was observed many times. The gene calls are TRBV12-3 or TRBV12-4 and TRBJ2-7, with D perhaps matching TRBD2 (6 bases). The CDR3 has 13 amino acids. The V end lost 3 bases, the J end lost 7 bases, and 13 bases lay between the germline ends. In nucleotides, the CDR3 is TGTGCCAGCAGTTTCCCCCCGCGGGAAGAGCAGTACTTC. Protein: CASSFPPREEQYF.

This clonotype was recorded at least ten times. This rearrangement joins TRBV20-1 to TRBJ2-7; 10 nucleotides align to TRBD2. From germline, CDR1 is DFQATT and CDR2 SNEGSKA (reference sequence). The CDR3 sequence is 14 residues long. Trimming took 4 bases from V and 4 from J; bases not matched to a gene: 7. The CDR3 DNA follows: TGCAGTGCTACCCCAAGCGGGAGGGCGTACGAGCAGTACTTC. This sequence encodes CSATPSGRAYEQYF.

This clonotype has a count of ten or more. This rearrangement joins TRBV6-5 to TRBJ1-2, with D unresolved. CDR3 length: 13 residues. The germline CDR1 and CDR2 sequences are MNHEY and SVGAGI. V lost 9 bases, J lost 0 bases, and 11 bases lay in between. CDR3 region: CASSRTANYGYTF. The DNA of the CDR3 is TGTGCCAGTTCCAGGACTGCTAACTATGGCTACACCTTC.

This clonotype was counted many times. The V and J genes are TRBV6-1 and TRBJ2-2, with 9 bases lining up with TRBD2. The V segment lost 6 bases and the J segment 6 bases; nucleotides outside the gene matches: 5. CDR1 and CDR2 (germline): MNHNS, SASEGT. This CDR3 is built from 14 residues. The CDR3 here is CASSPGLASGELFF. DNA of the CDR3: TGTGCCAGCAGCCCGGGACTAGCATCCGGGGAGCTGTTTTTT.

There are many counts of this clonotype. The CDR3 here is CASSGGWTYEQYF. In DNA, the CDR3 is TGTGCCAGCAGTGGGGGATGGACCTACGAGCAGTACTTC. The genes are TRBV12-3 or TRBV12-4 and TRBJ2-7; D possibly uses TRBD1 or TRBD2 (5 bases each). The CDR3 spans 13 residues. Trimming cost V 5 bases and J 2 bases, with 10 bases left between them.

The rearrangement uses TRBV9 and TRBJ1-1; D might be TRBD1 (5 bases). CDR3 length: 15 amino acids. The germline CDR1 and CDR2 sequences are SGDLS and YYNGEE. V lost 2 bases and J lost 1, with 12 bases in between. The CDR3 loop reads CASSVGPVSNTEAFF. The CDR3 DNA sequence: TGTGCCAGCAGCGTGGGGCCCGTCTCGAACACTGAAGCTTTCTTT.

This clonotype was found many times. The chain carries TRBV5-4 and TRBJ2-7; 7 bases are shared with TRBD1. The V and J ends lost 4 bases and 3 bases, in that order; junction bases with no gene match: 13. CDR1 is SGHNT and CDR2 is YYREEE in the germline V gene (reference sequence). This CDR3 comprises 16 residues. The CDR3 DNA reads TGTGCCAGCAGCCCGAGACTACAGGGGACGCTCTACGAGCAGTACTTC. Amino acid sequence: CASSPRLQGTLYEQYF.

In its sample, this clonotype was seen many times. The rearrangement joins TRBV6-5 to TRBJ2-7; 9 bases fit TRBD1. This CDR3 is 14 amino acids long. CDR1 is MNHEY, CDR2 SVGAGI, per germline. The trim removed 7 bases at V and 2 bases at J, leaving 6 bases unmatched. The CDR3 region has the DNA TGTGCCAGCATTTCCGGGACAGGGACCTACGAGCAGTACTTC. This sequence encodes CASISGTGTYEQYF.

Many counts were recorded for this clonotype. The chain carries TRBV20-1 and TRBJ2-2; 8 bases are shared with TRBD2. CDR1 and CDR2 from the germline V gene are DFQATT and SNEGSKA (reference sequence). The length of the CDR3 is 19 residues. With V trimmed by 6 bases and J by 0 bases, 18 bases remained unmatched. The DNA for the CDR3 is TGCAGTGCCAGACAAGTGGGGCTAGCGGGCCGACCGAACACCGGGGAGCTGTTTTTT. Amino acids: CSARQVGLAGRPNTGELFF.

This clonotype was recorded at least ten times. This sequence joins TRBV20-1 and TRBJ1-2; D possibly corresponds to TRBD1 (6 bases). The CDR3 sequence is 13 residues long. The V and J ends lost 0 bases and 8 bases respectively, with 13 bases between them. CDR1 and CDR2 from the germline V gene are DFQATT and SNEGSKA (reference sequence). The chain's CDR3 is CSARDHRAGGYTF. The DNA of the CDR3 is TGCAGTGCTAGAGATCACAGGGCAGGCGGCTACACCTTC.

This clonotype was seen many times. The rearrangement uses TRBV6-2 or TRBV6-3 and TRBJ2-5; 10 bases agree with TRBD1. CDR1 and CDR2 from the germline V gene are MNHEY and SVGEGT. V gave up 0 bases and J gave up 5 bases; unmatched junction bases: 6. The CDR3 is made up of 16 amino acids. The CDR3 nucleotides read TGTGCCAGCAGTTACTCGCGGACAGGGGGATCGGAGACCCAGTACTTC. This sequence encodes CASSYSRTGGSETQYF.

This clonotype was observed many times. The chain carries TRBV9 and TRBJ1-2; TRBD1 matches at 9 bases. Germline V lookup: CDR1 SGDLS, CDR2 YYNGEE. J lost 8 bases, V lost 0 bases, and 5 bases had no gene match. The CDR3 consists of 14 residues. CDR3 DNA sequence: TGTGCCAGCAGCGTAGAACAGGGGGCGCGGGGCTACACCTTC. This gives the protein CASSVEQGARGYTF.